The clone carrying this TCR beta chain was found a few times. Its target is unknown. Amplification yielded TCR beta CDR3 regions, with RNA transcripts as the source. HTBI primers were employed in a first-round RT-PCR of the TCR CDR3. TCRdb ran MiXCR on the multiplex PCR reads and lists one entry per CDR3 protein. Of about 570,000 distinct CDR3 sequences listed, roughly 46% are singletons. The CDR3 extends over 12 amino acids. The germline V gene encodes CDR1 MDHEN and CDR2 SYDVKM. Trimming pared 9 bases from V and 6 bases from J, leaving 11 bases between. The study based diagnoses on clinical symptoms, serum thyroxine and TRAb, thyroid ultrasound and orbital computed tomography. The sample comes from a study of T cells in Graves' hyperthyroidism and ophthalmopathy. Findings and caveats of the study: Model predictions of ophthalmopathy came a median around 6.5 months before onset. Stable hyperthyroidism was separated from ophthalmopathy by a model based on 13 V-J features. Most clonotypes that expanded in the thyroid above 0.001 also showed up in blood.

The chain couples TRBV28 to TRBJ2-2; weak D call: TRBD1 (6 bases). Sequencing used peripheral blood or thyroid tissue (not recorded which). This receptor was obtained from an adult woman with Graves' disease, either hyperthyroidism or ophthalmopathy (not recorded which). CDR3 nucleotides: TGTGCCAGTGCAGGGGTCGCCGGGGAGCTGTTTTTT. Translating gives CASAGVAGELFF.